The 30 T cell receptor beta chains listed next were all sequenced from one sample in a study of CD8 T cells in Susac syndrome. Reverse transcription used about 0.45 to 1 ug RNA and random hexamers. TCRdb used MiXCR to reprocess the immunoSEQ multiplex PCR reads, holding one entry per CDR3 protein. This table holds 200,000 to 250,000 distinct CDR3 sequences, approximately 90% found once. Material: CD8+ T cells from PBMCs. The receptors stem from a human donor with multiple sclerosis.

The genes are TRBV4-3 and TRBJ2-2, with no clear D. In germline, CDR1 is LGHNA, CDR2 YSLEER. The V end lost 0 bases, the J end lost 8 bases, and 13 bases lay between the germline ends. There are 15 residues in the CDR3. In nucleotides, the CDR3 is TGCGCCAGCAGCCAAGACAACCTAGGCTCGGGGGAGCTGTTTTTT. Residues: CASSQDNLGSGELFF.

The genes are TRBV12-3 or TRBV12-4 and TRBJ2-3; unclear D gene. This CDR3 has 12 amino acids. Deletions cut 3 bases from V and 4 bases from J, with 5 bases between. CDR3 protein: CASSLSADTQYF. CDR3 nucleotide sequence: TGTGCCAGCAGTTTGTCAGCAGATACGCAGTATTTT.

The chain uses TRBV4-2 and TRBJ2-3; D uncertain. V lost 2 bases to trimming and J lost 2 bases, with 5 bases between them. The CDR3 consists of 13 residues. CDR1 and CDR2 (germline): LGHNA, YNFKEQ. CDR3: CASSQTTTDTQYF. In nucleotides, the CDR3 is TGTGCCAGCAGCCAAACTACCACAGATACGCAGTATTTT.

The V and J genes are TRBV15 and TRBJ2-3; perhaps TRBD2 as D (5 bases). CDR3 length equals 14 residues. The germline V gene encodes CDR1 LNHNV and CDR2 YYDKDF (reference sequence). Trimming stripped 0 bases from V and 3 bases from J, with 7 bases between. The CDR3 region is CATSRERGTDTQYF. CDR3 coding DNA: TGTGCCACCAGCAGAGAAAGAGGGACAGATACGCAGTATTTT.

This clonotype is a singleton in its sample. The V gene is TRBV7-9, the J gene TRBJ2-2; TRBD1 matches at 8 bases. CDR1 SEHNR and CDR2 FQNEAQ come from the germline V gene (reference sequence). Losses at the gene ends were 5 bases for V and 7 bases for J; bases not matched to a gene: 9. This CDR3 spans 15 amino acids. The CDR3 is CASSPRDRSGGELFF. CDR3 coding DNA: TGTGCCAGCAGCCCTCGGGACAGGTCCGGCGGGGAGCTGTTTTTT.

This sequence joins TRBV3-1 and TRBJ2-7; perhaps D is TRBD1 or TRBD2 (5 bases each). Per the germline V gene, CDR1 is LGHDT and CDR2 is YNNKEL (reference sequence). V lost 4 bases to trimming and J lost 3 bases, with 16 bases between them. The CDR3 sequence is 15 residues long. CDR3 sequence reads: CASSLELGDGYEQYF. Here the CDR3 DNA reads TGTGCCAGCAGCCTAGAACTTGGGGACGGCTACGAGCAGTACTTC.

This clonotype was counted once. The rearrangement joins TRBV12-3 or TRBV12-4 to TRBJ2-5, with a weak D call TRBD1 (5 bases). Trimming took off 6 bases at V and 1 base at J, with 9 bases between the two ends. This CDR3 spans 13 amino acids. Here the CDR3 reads CASRNTGQETQYF. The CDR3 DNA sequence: TGTGCCAGCAGAAATACAGGCCAAGAGACCCAGTACTTC.

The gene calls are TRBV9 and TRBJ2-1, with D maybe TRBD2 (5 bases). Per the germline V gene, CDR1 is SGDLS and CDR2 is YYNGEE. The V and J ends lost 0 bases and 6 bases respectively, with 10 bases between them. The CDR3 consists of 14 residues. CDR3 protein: CASSVGASPNEQFF. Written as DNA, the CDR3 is TGTGCCAGCAGCGTAGGGGCTAGCCCCAATGAGCAGTTCTTC.

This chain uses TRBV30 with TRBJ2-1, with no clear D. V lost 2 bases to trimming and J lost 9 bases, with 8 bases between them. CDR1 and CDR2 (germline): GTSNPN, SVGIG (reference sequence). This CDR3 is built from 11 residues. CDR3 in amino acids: CAWSLGSEQFF. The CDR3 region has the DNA TGTGCCTGGAGTTTAGGTAGTGAGCAGTTCTTC.

In DNA form, the CDR3 reads TGTGCCAGCCGCAAGGCCCCGAGCTCCTACAATGAGCAGTTCTTC. Protein product: CASRKAPSSYNEQFF. The chain has TRBV27 and TRBJ2-1; D ambiguous. The CDR3 runs to 15 residues. Germline CDR1 reads MNHEY; CDR2 reads SMNVEV (reference sequence). The ends were cut back, 8 bases at V and 0 bases at J, with 14 bases in the middle.

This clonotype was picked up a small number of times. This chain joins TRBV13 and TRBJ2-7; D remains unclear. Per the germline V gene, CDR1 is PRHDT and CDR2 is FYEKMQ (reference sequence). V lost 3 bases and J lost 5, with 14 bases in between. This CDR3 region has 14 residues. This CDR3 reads CASSFSPLPHEQYF. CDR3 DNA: TGTGCCAGCAGCTTTTCACCCCTCCCCCACGAGCAGTACTTC.

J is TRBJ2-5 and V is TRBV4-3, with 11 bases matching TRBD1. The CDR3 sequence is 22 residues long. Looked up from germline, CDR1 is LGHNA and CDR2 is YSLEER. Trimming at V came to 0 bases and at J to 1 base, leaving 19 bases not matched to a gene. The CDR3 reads CASSQEIGTGGSQHLSQETQYF. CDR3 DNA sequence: TGCGCCAGCAGCCAAGAAATCGGGACAGGGGGGTCCCAACACCTATCCCAAGAGACCCAGTACTTC.

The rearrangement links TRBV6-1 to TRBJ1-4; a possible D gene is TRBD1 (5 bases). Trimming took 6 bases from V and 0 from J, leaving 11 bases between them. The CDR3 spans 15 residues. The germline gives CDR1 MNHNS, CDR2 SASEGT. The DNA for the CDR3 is TGTGCCAGCAGGCCGGGACCCGCAACTAATGAAAAACTGTTTTTT. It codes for CASRPGPATNEKLFF.

The CDR3 bases are TGTGCCAGCAGCGTAGACTATGGCGGGAGCTCCTACAATGAGCAGTTCTTC. Its protein is CASSVDYGGSSYNEQFF. The V call is TRBV9, the J call TRBJ2-1; 7 bases are a match to TRBD2. This CDR3 region has 17 residues. Trimming cost V 0 bases and J 0 bases; bases outside gene matches: 6. From germline, CDR1 is SGDLS and CDR2 YYNGEE.

The CDR3 spells CASSQVIRGGSEETQYF. The CDR3 DNA sequence: TGTGCCAGCAGCCAAGTCATAAGAGGGGGTAGTGAAGAGACCCAGTACTTC. The chain uses TRBV3-1 and TRBJ2-5, with D possibly TRBD1 on 6 matching bases. V was cut by 1 base and J by 3 bases, with 18 bases left in between. Germline CDR1 LGHDT, CDR2 YNNKEL (reference sequence). The CDR3 spans 17 residues.

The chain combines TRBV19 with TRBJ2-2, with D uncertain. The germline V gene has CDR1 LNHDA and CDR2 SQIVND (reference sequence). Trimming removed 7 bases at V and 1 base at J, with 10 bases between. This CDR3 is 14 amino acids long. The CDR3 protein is CASMETLNTGELFF. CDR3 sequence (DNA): TGTGCCAGTATGGAGACACTGAACACCGGGGAGCTGTTTTTT.

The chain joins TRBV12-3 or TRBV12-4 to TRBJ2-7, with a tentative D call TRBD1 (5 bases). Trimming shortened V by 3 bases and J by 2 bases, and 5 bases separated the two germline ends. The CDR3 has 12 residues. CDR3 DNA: TGTGCCAGCAGTTTGACAGCCTACGAGCAGTACTTC. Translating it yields CASSLTAYEQYF.

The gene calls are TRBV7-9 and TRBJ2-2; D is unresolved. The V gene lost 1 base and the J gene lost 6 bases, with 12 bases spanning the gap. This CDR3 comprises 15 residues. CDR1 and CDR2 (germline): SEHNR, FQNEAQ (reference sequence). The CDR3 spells CASSLGDPTAGELFF. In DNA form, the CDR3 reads TGTGCCAGCAGCTTAGGAGACCCAACCGCCGGGGAGCTGTTTTTT.

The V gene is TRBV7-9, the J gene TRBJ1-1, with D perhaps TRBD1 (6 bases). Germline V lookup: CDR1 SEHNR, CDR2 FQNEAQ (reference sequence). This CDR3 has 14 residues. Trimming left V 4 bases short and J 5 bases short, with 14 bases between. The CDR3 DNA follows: TGTGCCAGCAGCTCGCCAGGGGCGGGGACTGAAGCTTTCTTT. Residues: CASSSPGAGTEAFF.

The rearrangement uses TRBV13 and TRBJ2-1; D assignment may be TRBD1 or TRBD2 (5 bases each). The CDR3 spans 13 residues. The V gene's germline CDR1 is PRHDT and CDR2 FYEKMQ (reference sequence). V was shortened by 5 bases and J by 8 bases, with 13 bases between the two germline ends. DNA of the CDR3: TGTGCCAGCAGCCAACAGGAGGTTGATGAGCAGTTCTTC. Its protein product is CASSQQEVDEQFF.

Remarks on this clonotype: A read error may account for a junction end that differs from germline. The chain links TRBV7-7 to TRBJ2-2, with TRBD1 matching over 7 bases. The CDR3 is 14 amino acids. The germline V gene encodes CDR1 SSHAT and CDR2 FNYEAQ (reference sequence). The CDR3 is CASSQGVNTGELFF. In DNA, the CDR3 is TGTGCTAGCAGTCAGGGGGTGAACACCGGGGAGCTGTTTTTT.

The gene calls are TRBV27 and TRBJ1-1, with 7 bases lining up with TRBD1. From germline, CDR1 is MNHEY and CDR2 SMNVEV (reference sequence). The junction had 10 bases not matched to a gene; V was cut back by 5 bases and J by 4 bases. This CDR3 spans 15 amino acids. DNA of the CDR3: TGTGCCAGCAGTCTGACAACAGGGGTGATCACTGAAGCTTTCTTT. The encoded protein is CASSLTTGVITEAFF.

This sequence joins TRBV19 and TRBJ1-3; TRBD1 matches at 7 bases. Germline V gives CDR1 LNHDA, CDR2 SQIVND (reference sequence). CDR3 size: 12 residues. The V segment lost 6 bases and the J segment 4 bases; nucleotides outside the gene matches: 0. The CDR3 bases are TGTGCCAGTAGGGACAGGGGAAACACCATATATTTT. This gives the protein CASRDRGNTIYF.

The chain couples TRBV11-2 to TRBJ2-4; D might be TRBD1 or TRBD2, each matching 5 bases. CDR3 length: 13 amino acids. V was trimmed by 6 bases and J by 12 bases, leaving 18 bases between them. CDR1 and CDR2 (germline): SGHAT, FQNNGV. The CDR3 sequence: CASRGLARETQYF. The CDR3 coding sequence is TGTGCCAGCAGAGGGTTGGCCAGGGAGACTCAGTACTTC.

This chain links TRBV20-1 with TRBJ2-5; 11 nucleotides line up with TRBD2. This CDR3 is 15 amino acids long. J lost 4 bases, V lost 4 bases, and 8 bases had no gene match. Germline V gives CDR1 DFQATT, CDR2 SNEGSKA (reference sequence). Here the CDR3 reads CSANLAGGTPETQYF. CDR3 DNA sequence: TGCAGTGCTAACCTAGCGGGAGGCACCCCAGAGACCCAGTACTTC.

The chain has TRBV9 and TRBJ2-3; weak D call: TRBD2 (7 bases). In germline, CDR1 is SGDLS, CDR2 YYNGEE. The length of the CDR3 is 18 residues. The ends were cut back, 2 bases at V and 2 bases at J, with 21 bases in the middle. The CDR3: CASSVEGDSGGLTDTQYF. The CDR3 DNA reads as TGTGCCAGCAGCGTCGAGGGGGACTCCGGGGGGCTCACAGATACGCAGTATTTT.

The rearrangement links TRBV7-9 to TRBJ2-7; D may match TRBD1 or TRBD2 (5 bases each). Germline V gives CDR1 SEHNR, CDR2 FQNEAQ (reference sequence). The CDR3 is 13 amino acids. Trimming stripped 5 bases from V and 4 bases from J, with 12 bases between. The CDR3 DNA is TGTGCCAGCAGCCCGGGGCCTAGATACGAGCAGTACTTC. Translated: CASSPGPRYEQYF.

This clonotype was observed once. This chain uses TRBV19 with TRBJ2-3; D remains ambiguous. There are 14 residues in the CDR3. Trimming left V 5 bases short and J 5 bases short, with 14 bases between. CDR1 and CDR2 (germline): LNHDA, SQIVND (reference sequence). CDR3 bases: TGTGCCAGTAGTCTAGGGCCGGCAGGAGATACGCAGTATTTT. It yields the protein CASSLGPAGDTQYF.

CDR3 region: CASSLGTDRTYEQYF. The CDR3 DNA is TGTGCCAGCAGCCTCGGGACAGACCGAACCTACGAGCAGTACTTC. V gene TRBV7-9 combines with J gene TRBJ2-7; TRBD1 agrees at 7 bases. The CDR3 spans 15 residues. Germline V CDR1 and CDR2: SEHNR, FQNEAQ (reference sequence). J lost 2 bases, V lost 5 bases, and 9 bases had no gene match.

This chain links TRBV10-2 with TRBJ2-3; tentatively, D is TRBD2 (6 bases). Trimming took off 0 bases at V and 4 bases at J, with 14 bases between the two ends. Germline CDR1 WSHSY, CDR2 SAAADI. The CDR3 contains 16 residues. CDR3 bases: TGCGCCAGCAGTGAGTCGAAGACTAGAGGGGCAGATACGCAGTATTTT. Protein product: CASSESKTRGADTQYF.